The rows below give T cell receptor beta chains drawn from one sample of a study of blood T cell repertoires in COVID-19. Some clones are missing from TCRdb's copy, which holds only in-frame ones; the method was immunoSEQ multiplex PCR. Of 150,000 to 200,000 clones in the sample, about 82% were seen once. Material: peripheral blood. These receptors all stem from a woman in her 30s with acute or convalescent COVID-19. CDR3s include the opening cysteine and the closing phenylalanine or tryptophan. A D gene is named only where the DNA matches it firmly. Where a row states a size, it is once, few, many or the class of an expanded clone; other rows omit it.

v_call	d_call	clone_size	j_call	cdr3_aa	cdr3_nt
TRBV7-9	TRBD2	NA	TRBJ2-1	CASSASGGHPYNEQFF	TGTGCCAGCAGCGCGAGCGGGGGGCACCCTTACAATGAGCAGTTCTTC
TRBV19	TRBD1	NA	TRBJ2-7	CASSIAQTGAFDEQYF	TGTGCCAGTAGTATAGCCCAGACAGGGGCCTTTGACGAGCAGTACTTC
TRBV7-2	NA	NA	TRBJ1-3	CASRNRGGSGNTIYF	TGTGCCAGCAGGAATCGGGGGGGCTCTGGAAACACCATATATTTT
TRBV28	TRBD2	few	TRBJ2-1	CASSFLGLAGRMSSYNEQFF	TGTGCCAGCAGTTTCTTGGGACTAGCGGGACGTATGAGCTCCTACAATGAGCAGTTCTTC
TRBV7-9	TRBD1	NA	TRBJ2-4	CASSLEGQGWNIQYF	TGTGCCAGCAGCTTAGAGGGACAGGGGTGGAACATTCAGTACTTC
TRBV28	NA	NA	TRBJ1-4	CASSSLGGGIRKLFF	TGTGCCAGCAGTTCCCTTGGGGGCGGTATACGAAAACTGTTTTTT
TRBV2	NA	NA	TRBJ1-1	CASSEQGVAEAFF	TGTGCCAGCAGTGAACAAGGGGTAGCTGAAGCTTTCTTT
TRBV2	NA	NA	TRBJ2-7	CASSEVHTGRYEQYF	TGTGCCAGCAGTGAAGTGCATACAGGGCGCTACGAGCAGTACTTC
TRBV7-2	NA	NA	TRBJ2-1	CASSLGGGAYNEQFF	TGTGCCAGCAGCTTAGGCGGGGGCGCCTACAATGAGCAGTTCTTC
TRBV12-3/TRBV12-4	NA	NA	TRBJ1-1	CASRLLTGEAFF	TGTGCCAGCAGATTACTGACGGGGGAAGCTTTCTTT
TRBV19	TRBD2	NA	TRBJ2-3	CASTGGRFTDTQYF	TGTGCCAGTACTGGCGGGAGGTTCACAGATACGCAGTATTTT
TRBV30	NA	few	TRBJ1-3	CAWSVRGTSGNTIYF	TGTGCCTGGAGTGTACGAGGGACTTCTGGAAACACCATATATTTT
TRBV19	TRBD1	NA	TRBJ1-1	CASSVSGTGNTEAFF	TGTGCCAGTAGTGTCTCGGGGACAGGGAACACTGAAGCTTTCTTT
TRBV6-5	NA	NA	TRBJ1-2	CASSPTRFTLGYTF	TGTGCCAGCAGCCCGACACGGTTTACTCTTGGCTACACCTTC
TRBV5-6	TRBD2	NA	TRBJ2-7	CASSLGGGSYEQYF	TGTGCCAGCAGCTTGGGCGGGGGCTCCTACGAGCAGTACTTC
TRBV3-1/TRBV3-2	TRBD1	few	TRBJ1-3	CASSQLSRTGGSGNTIYF	TGTGCCAGCAGCCAATTAAGTCGCACAGGGGGTTCTGGAAACACCATATATTTT
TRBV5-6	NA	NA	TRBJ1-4	CASSLASVEKLFF	TGTGCCAGCAGCTTGGCCAGCGTTGAAAAACTGTTTTTT
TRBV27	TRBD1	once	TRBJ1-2	CASSSLYPDRHYGYTF	TGTGCCAGCAGTTCCCTATACCCGGACAGGCACTATGGCTACACCTTC
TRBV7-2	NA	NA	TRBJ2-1	CASSRVPSLNEQFF	TGTGCCAGCAGCCGGGTCCCCTCGTTGAATGAGCAGTTCTTC
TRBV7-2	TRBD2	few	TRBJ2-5	CASSLTSAFQETQYF	TGTGCCAGCAGCTTGACTAGCGCCTTCCAAGAGACCCAGTACTTC
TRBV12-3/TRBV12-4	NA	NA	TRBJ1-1	CASSVQGYTEAFF	TGTGCCAGCAGTGTACAGGGTTACACTGAAGCTTTCTTT
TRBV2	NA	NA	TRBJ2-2	CAIPKQRSNTGELFF	TGTGCCATCCCAAAGCAGCGTTCGAACACCGGGGAGCTGTTTTTT
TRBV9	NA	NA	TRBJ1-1	CASSPLLQVTEAFF	TGTGCCAGCAGCCCCCTTCTTCAGGTCACTGAAGCTTTCTTT
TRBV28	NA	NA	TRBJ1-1	CASSTTGPEAFF	TGTGCCAGCAGTACAACAGGGCCTGAAGCTTTCTTT
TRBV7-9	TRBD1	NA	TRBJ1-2	CASSLLSGDSHGYTF	TGTGCCAGCAGCTTACTCTCGGGGGACAGCCATGGCTACACCTTC
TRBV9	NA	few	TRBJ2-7	CASSVLPAEGEQYF	TGTGCCAGCAGCGTCCTCCCAGCCGAGGGAGAGCAGTACTTC
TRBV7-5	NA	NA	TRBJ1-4	CVRSLGVDSLNEKLFF	TGTGTCAGAAGCTTAGGCGTCGACAGCTTAAATGAAAAACTGTTTTTT
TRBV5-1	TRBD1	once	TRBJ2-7	CASSRIIGTGEHEQYF	TGCGCCAGCAGCCGAATTATTGGGACAGGGGAACACGAGCAGTACTTC
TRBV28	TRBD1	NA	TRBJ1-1	CASKGQGAGNTEAFF	TGTGCCAGCAAGGGACAGGGGGCCGGAAACACTGAAGCTTTCTTT
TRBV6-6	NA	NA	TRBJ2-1	CASSYGSVMDEQFF	TGTGCCAGCAGTTATGGTAGCGTAATGGATGAGCAGTTCTTC
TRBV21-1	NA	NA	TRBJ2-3	CASSKRGHQHTDTQYF	TGTGCCAGCAGCAAAAGAGGTCACCAGCACACAGATACGCAGTATTTT
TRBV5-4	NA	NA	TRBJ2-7	CASSLVGQGSYEQYF	TGTGCCAGCAGCTTGGTTGGGCAGGGCTCCTACGAGCAGTACTTC
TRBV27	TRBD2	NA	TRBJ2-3	CASSIHSGITDTQYF	TGTGCCAGCAGTATTCATAGCGGGATCACAGATACGCAGTATTTT
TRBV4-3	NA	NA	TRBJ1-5	CASSPLNPDSGTGSNQPQHF	TGCGCCAGCAGCCCCCTAAATCCGGATTCTGGTACGGGTAGCAATCAGCCCCAGCATTTT
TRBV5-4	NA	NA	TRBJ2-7	CASSHGGSGGYEQYF	TGTGCCAGCAGCCATGGGGGTAGCGGAGGCTACGAGCAGTACTTC
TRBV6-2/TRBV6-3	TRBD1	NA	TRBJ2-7	CASSYPRQGFYEQYF	TGTGCCAGCAGTTACCCCCGACAGGGCTTCTACGAGCAGTACTTC
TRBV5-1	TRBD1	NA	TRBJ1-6	CASSLGQGKGSPLHF	TGCGCCAGCAGCTTGGGACAGGGGAAAGGTTCACCCCTCCACTTT
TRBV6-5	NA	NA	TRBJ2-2	CASSYSGGLSGELFF	TGTGCCAGCAGTTACTCCGGGGGTCTCTCCGGGGAGCTGTTTTTT
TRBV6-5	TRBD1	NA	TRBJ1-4	CASEDRGHEKLFF	TGTGCCAGCGAAGACAGGGGTCACGAAAAACTGTTTTTT
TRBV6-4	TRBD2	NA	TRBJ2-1	CASSGKAGGDNEQFF	TGTGCCAGCAGTGGGAAGGCGGGGGGGGACAATGAGCAGTTCTTC
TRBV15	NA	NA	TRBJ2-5	CATSGGLQETQYF	TGTGCCACCAGCGGAGGACTGCAAGAGACCCAGTACTTC
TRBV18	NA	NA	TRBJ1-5	CASSPSGLDSNQPQHF	TGTGCCAGCTCACCAAGCGGACTGGATAGCAATCAGCCCCAGCATTTT
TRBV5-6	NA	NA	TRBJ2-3	CASSLASRGRTDTQYF	TGTGCCAGCAGCTTGGCCTCCAGGGGACGGACAGATACGCAGTATTTT
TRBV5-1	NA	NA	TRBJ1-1	CASTGNTEAFF	TGCGCCAGCACGGGGAACACTGAAGCTTTCTTT
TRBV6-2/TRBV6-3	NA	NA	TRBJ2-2	CASSYSLGAYTGELFF	TGTGCCAGCAGTTACTCCCTTGGGGCCTACACCGGGGAGCTGTTTTTT
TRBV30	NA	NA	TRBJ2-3	CAWSVISPSADTQYF	TGTGCCTGGAGTGTAATCTCACCCTCGGCAGATACGCAGTATTTT
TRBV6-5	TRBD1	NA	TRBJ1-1	CASSSDRGNTEAFF	TGTGCCAGCAGTAGTGACAGGGGGAACACTGAAGCTTTCTTT
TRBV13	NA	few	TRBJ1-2	CASSLSGFRGYTF	TGTGCCAGCAGCTTAAGTGGATTCAGGGGCTACACCTTC
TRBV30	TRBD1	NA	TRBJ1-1	CAWSHIPGGTNTEAFF	TGTGCCTGGAGCCACATCCCAGGGGGAACAAACACTGAAGCTTTCTTT
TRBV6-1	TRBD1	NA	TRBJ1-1	CASSAVTGGWNTEAFF	TGTGCCAGCAGTGCAGTGACAGGGGGATGGAACACTGAAGCTTTCTTT
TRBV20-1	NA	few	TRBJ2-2	CSASLGAGYLNTGELFF	TGCAGTGCTAGTCTTGGAGCCGGGTATCTTAACACCGGGGAGCTGTTTTTT